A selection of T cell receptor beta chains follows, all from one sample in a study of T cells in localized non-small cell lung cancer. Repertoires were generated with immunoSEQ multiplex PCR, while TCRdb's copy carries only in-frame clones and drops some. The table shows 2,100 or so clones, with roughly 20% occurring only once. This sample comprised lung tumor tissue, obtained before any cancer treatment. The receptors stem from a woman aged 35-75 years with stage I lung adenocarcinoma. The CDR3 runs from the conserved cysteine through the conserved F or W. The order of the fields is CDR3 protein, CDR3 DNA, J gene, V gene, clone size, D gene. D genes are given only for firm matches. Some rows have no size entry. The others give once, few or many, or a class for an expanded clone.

CDR3aa: CASSQRGGPGELFF; CDR3nt: TGTGCCAGCAGTCAGCGGGGGGGCCCCGGGGAGCTGTTTTTT; j_gene: TRBJ2-2; v_gene: TRBV6-8; abundance: medium-sized; d_gene: TRBD2
CDR3aa: CASSLARATSYEQYF; CDR3nt: TGCGCCAGCAGCTTGGCCCGGGCGACGTCCTACGAGCAGTACTTC; j_gene: TRBJ2-7; v_gene: TRBV5-1; abundance: NA; d_gene: NA
CDR3aa: CATSRDLGGDGELFF; CDR3nt: TGTGCCACCAGCAGGGACCTCGGGGGAGACGGGGAGCTGTTTTTT; j_gene: TRBJ2-2; v_gene: TRBV15; abundance: NA; d_gene: NA
CDR3aa: CASSLSQVLGGYTF; CDR3nt: TGCGCCAGCAGCTTGTCACAGGTCCTGGGTGGCTACACCTTC; j_gene: TRBJ1-2; v_gene: TRBV5-1; abundance: NA; d_gene: NA
CDR3aa: CASSVDDRGTQYF; CDR3nt: TGTGCCAGCAGCGTAGATGACAGGGGTACGCAGTATTTT; j_gene: TRBJ2-3; v_gene: TRBV9; abundance: few; d_gene: TRBD1
CDR3aa: CASSDRRGPTNEKLFF; CDR3nt: TGTGCCAGCAGTGACCGTCGGGGACCTACTAATGAAAAACTGTTTTTT; j_gene: TRBJ1-4; v_gene: TRBV6-8; abundance: NA; d_gene: NA
CDR3aa: CASTPSPGNSPLHF; CDR3nt: TGTGCCAGCACCCCCTCTCCCGGGAATTCACCCCTCCACTTT; j_gene: TRBJ1-6; v_gene: TRBV6-8; abundance: NA; d_gene: NA
CDR3aa: CAWSKQVQEKLFF; CDR3nt: TGTGCCTGGAGTAAACAGGTCCAGGAAAAACTGTTTTTT; j_gene: TRBJ1-4; v_gene: TRBV30; abundance: NA; d_gene: NA
CDR3aa: CASSPGGANEKLFF; CDR3nt: TGTGCCAGTAGTCCCGGGGGAGCTAATGAAAAACTGTTTTTT; j_gene: TRBJ1-4; v_gene: TRBV19; abundance: NA; d_gene: NA
CDR3aa: CASSNDRGRTFGYTF; CDR3nt: TGTGCCAGCAGCAACGACAGGGGGCGTACGTTTGGCTACACCTTC; j_gene: TRBJ1-2; v_gene: TRBV11-3; abundance: medium-sized; d_gene: TRBD1
CDR3aa: CSVALGGGMQPQHF; CDR3nt: TGCAGCGTTGCCCTGGGGGGGGGAATGCAGCCCCAGCATTTT; j_gene: TRBJ1-5; v_gene: TRBV29-1; abundance: NA; d_gene: NA
CDR3aa: CASSEKPGQPYNEQFF; CDR3nt: TGTGCCAGCAGTGAAAAACCGGGACAACCTTACAATGAGCAGTTCTTC; j_gene: TRBJ2-1; v_gene: TRBV9; abundance: medium-sized; d_gene: NA
CDR3aa: CASSVERSSPLHF; CDR3nt: TGTGCCAGCAGCGTAGAACGCAGTTCACCCCTCCACTTT; j_gene: TRBJ1-6; v_gene: TRBV9; abundance: NA; d_gene: NA
CDR3aa: CASSGRDTGELFF; CDR3nt: TGTGCCAGCAGTGGTAGGGACACCGGGGAGCTGTTTTTT; j_gene: TRBJ2-2; v_gene: TRBV25-1; abundance: NA; d_gene: NA
CDR3aa: CASSPGRGISQGAFF; CDR3nt: TGTGCCAGCAGTCCGGGCAGGGGGATCAGCCAAGGAGCTTTCTTT; j_gene: TRBJ1-1; v_gene: TRBV6-8; abundance: few; d_gene: TRBD1
CDR3aa: CASGGDDGYEQYF; CDR3nt: TGTGCCAGCGGGGGGGATGACGGTTACGAGCAGTACTTC; j_gene: TRBJ2-7; v_gene: TRBV28; abundance: medium-sized; d_gene: TRBD2
CDR3aa: CASSLVASTGELFF; CDR3nt: TGTGCCAGCAGCCTAGTAGCGTCCACCGGGGAGCTGTTTTTT; j_gene: TRBJ2-2; v_gene: TRBV11-3; abundance: large; d_gene: NA
CDR3aa: CATGTTRRSGANVLTF; CDR3nt: TGTGCCACTGGGACAACCCGAAGGTCTGGGGCCAACGTCCTGACTTTC; j_gene: TRBJ2-6; v_gene: TRBV28; abundance: NA; d_gene: NA
CDR3aa: CASRDYRNEQFF; CDR3nt: TGTGCCAGCAGAGATTATCGAAATGAGCAGTTCTTC; j_gene: TRBJ2-1; v_gene: TRBV28; abundance: NA; d_gene: NA
CDR3aa: CASSLDSPTGGSDEQYF; CDR3nt: TGTGCCAGCAGCTTAGATTCCCCGACAGGGGGTAGCGACGAGCAGTACTTC; j_gene: TRBJ2-7; v_gene: TRBV11-3; abundance: NA; d_gene: TRBD1
CDR3aa: CASSPTGGLTDTQYF; CDR3nt: TGTGCCAGCAGCCCAACGGGGGGGCTTACAGATACGCAGTATTTT; j_gene: TRBJ2-3; v_gene: TRBV14; abundance: NA; d_gene: TRBD2
CDR3aa: CASGFFSGLRTDTQYF; CDR3nt: TGTGCTAGTGGTTTTTTTTCGGGACTTCGCACAGATACGCAGTATTTT; j_gene: TRBJ2-3; v_gene: TRBV12-5; abundance: NA; d_gene: NA
CDR3aa: CASRDPGKRGGYTF; CDR3nt: TGTGCCAGCAGAGATCCAGGGAAACGGGGTGGCTACACCTTC; j_gene: TRBJ1-2; v_gene: TRBV6-8; abundance: NA; d_gene: NA
CDR3aa: CASSLGATAITEAFF; CDR3nt: TGTGCCAGCAGCTTAGGGGCGACTGCCATCACTGAAGCTTTCTTT; j_gene: TRBJ1-1; v_gene: TRBV11-3; abundance: hyperexpanded; d_gene: NA
CDR3aa: CASSLTWTGQETQYF; CDR3nt: TGTGCCAGCAGCCTTACTTGGACAGGGCAAGAGACCCAGTACTTC; j_gene: TRBJ2-5; v_gene: TRBV11-3; abundance: NA; d_gene: TRBD1
CDR3aa: CAWSVRDRTGAPLHF; CDR3nt: TGTGCCTGGAGTGTTCGGGACCGGACGGGGGCACCCCTCCACTTT; j_gene: TRBJ1-6; v_gene: TRBV30; abundance: NA; d_gene: NA
CDR3aa: CASSIDARQETQYF; CDR3nt: TGTGCCAGTAGTATAGATGCCAGACAAGAGACCCAGTACTTC; j_gene: TRBJ2-5; v_gene: TRBV19; abundance: large; d_gene: NA
CDR3aa: CASSVAPLYEQYF; CDR3nt: TGTGCCAGCAGCGTAGCCCCACTCTACGAGCAGTACTTC; j_gene: TRBJ2-7; v_gene: TRBV9; abundance: NA; d_gene: NA
CDR3aa: CATTLRGPTPGYTF; CDR3nt: TGTGCCACAACATTACGGGGTCCTACCCCCGGCTACACCTTC; j_gene: TRBJ1-2; v_gene: TRBV12-2; abundance: NA; d_gene: NA
CDR3aa: CASSFWTENTEAFF; CDR3nt: TGCGCCAGCAGCTTCTGGACAGAGAACACTGAAGCTTTCTTT; j_gene: TRBJ1-1; v_gene: TRBV5-1; abundance: NA; d_gene: NA
CDR3aa: CSVREWAKGSYEQYF; CDR3nt: TGCAGCGTTCGGGAGTGGGCCAAGGGGTCCTACGAGCAGTACTTC; j_gene: TRBJ2-7; v_gene: TRBV29-1; abundance: NA; d_gene: NA
CDR3aa: CASRHGDGKNIQYF; CDR3nt: TGTGCCAGCAGACACGGGGACGGCAAAAACATTCAGTACTTC; j_gene: TRBJ2-4; v_gene: TRBV6-8; abundance: few; d_gene: NA
CDR3aa: CASRAGTGSPLHF; CDR3nt: TGTGCCAGCCGGGCAGGGACGGGGTCACCCCTCCACTTT; j_gene: TRBJ1-6; v_gene: TRBV6-8; abundance: medium-sized; d_gene: NA
CDR3aa: CASSSPKTSGGDTQYF; CDR3nt: TGTGCCAGCAGTTCCCCGAAGACTAGCGGGGGAGATACGCAGTATTTT; j_gene: TRBJ2-3; v_gene: TRBV28; abundance: NA; d_gene: TRBD2
CDR3aa: CAWSVGGGIRSPLHF; CDR3nt: TGTGCCTGGAGTGTAGGAGGGGGCATTAGGTCACCCCTCCACTTT; j_gene: TRBJ1-6; v_gene: TRBV30; abundance: NA; d_gene: TRBD1
CDR3aa: CASSRLAGGITDTQYF; CDR3nt: TGTGCCAGCAGCAGACTAGCGGGGGGGATCACAGATACGCAGTATTTT; j_gene: TRBJ2-3; v_gene: TRBV6-8; abundance: medium-sized; d_gene: TRBD2
CDR3aa: CASSSGTSGAGNEQFF; CDR3nt: TGTGCCAGCAGCTCGGGGACTAGCGGGGCAGGAAATGAGCAGTTCTTC; j_gene: TRBJ2-1; v_gene: TRBV7-6; abundance: medium-sized; d_gene: TRBD2
CDR3aa: CATSKGHNSYEQYF; CDR3nt: TGTGCCACCAGCAAAGGACACAACTCCTACGAGCAGTACTTC; j_gene: TRBJ2-7; v_gene: TRBV15; abundance: NA; d_gene: NA
CDR3aa: CASSYPGGGRETQYF; CDR3nt: TGTGCCAGCAGTTACCCAGGAGGGGGCAGGGAGACCCAGTACTTC; j_gene: TRBJ2-5; v_gene: TRBV6-8; abundance: large; d_gene: NA
CDR3aa: CASSPPGPSSGEQFF; CDR3nt: TGTGCCAGCAGCCCTCCGGGACCATCCTCTGGTGAGCAGTTCTTC; j_gene: TRBJ2-1; v_gene: TRBV14; abundance: few; d_gene: NA
CDR3aa: CASSADSTSYEQYF; CDR3nt: TGTGCCAGCAGCGCCGACAGTACCTCCTACGAGCAGTACTTC; j_gene: TRBJ2-7; v_gene: TRBV9; abundance: NA; d_gene: NA
CDR3aa: CASSSRQTLNTEAFF; CDR3nt: TGTGCCAGCAGTTCTCGGCAAACTTTGAACACTGAAGCTTTCTTT; j_gene: TRBJ1-1; v_gene: TRBV6-8; abundance: few; d_gene: NA